Presented here are 20 T cell receptor beta chains from one specimen sequenced in a study of blood T cell repertoires in COVID-19. Measured with immunoSEQ multiplex PCR; TCRdb has only the in-frame clones, and not every one. The sample lists 350,000 or so clones, around 90% occurring once. Material: peripheral blood. The source is a woman aged 55-69 years with COVID-19, enrolled during active disease.

The chain joins TRBV5-1 to TRBJ1-4; no firm D call. Germline V CDR1 and CDR2: SGHRS, YFSETQ. CDR3 size: 14 residues. The V and J ends lost 1 base and 7 bases respectively, with 11 bases between them. The CDR3 DNA follows: TGCGCCAGCAGCTTGAACCGGGAAGGTGAAAAACTGTTTTTT. This codes for CASSLNREGEKLFF.

This chain connects TRBV11-2 to TRBJ1-1; D may be TRBD1 (6 bases). Per germline, CDR1 SGHAT and CDR2 FQNNGV. This CDR3 is 15 amino acids long. Trimming removed 7 bases at V and 1 base at J, with 16 bases between. CDR3 in DNA: TGTGCCAGCACCCACGGGGGGCTCGGGAACACTGAAGCTTTCTTT. It is translated as CASTHGGLGNTEAFF.

This clone appeared once. Different DNA sequences within this sample yield the same CDR3. The gene calls are TRBV5-4 and TRBJ2-6; no definite D call. CDR3 size: 15 residues. Germline V lookup: CDR1 SGHNT, CDR2 YYREEE (reference sequence). V was shortened by 0 bases and J by 0 bases, with 4 bases between the two germline ends. CDR3 loop: CASSLGGSGANVLTF. CDR3 DNA: TGTGCCAGCAGCTTGGGCGGCTCTGGGGCCAACGTCCTGACTTTC. The full variable domain, completed using reference TRBV5-4 and TRBJ2-6, is ETGVTQSPTHLIKTRGQQVTLRCSSQSGHNTVSWYQQALGQGPQFIFQYYREEENGRGNFPPRFSGLQFPNYSSELNVNALELDDSALYLCASSLGGSGANVLTFGAGSRLTVL.

The chain employs TRBV9 and TRBJ2-1, with a weak D call TRBD2 (6 bases). V was clipped by 7 bases and J by 5 bases, with 19 bases between them. This CDR3 comprises 15 residues. In germline, CDR1 is SGDLS, CDR2 YYNGEE. The CDR3 loop is CASASRTWGDNEQFF. CDR3 coding DNA: TGTGCCAGCGCTAGCCGCACCTGGGGGGACAATGAGCAGTTCTTC.

This sequence joins TRBV19 and TRBJ1-2; 8 bases fit TRBD1. Trimming took 7 bases from V and 8 from J; bases not matched to a gene: 9. The CDR3 has 13 amino acids. CDR1 and CDR2 (germline): LNHDA, SQIVND (reference sequence). CDR3 bases: TGTGCCAGTACCCTTGGACAGGGAGAAGGCTACACCTTC. Amino acid sequence: CASTLGQGEGYTF.

The genes are TRBV5-1 and TRBJ2-5; 8 positions match TRBD1. V lost 3 bases and J lost 4; bases outside the gene matches: 5. Germline assignment: CDR1 SGHRS and CDR2 YFSETQ. The CDR3 length is 14 residues. The CDR3 protein is CASSSRGRGETQYF. The CDR3 region has the DNA TGCGCCAGCAGCTCCAGGGGGCGCGGAGAGACCCAGTACTTC.

This clone was seen once. The rearrangement uses TRBV6-5 and TRBJ2-7, with a tentative D call TRBD2 (7 bases). Germline lookup yields CDR1 MNHEY and CDR2 SVGAGI. Trimming took 4 bases from V and 1 from J, leaving 14 bases between them. The CDR3 covers 15 residues. The DNA of the CDR3 is TGTGCCAGCAGTTCCATGCGGGGGCGATCCTACGAGCAGTACTTC. Protein product: CASSSMRGRSYEQYF.

This chain joins TRBV27 and TRBJ2-1; 7 nucleotides align to TRBD1. The V segment lost 4 bases and the J segment 2 bases; nucleotides outside the gene matches: 5. Germline V gene data show CDR1 as MNHEY and CDR2 as SMNVEV (reference sequence). This CDR3 has 15 residues. The CDR3 region is CASSSRQGPYNEQFF. The CDR3 coding sequence is TGTGCCAGCAGTTCGAGACAGGGCCCCTACAATGAGCAGTTCTTC.

This clone was seen a single time. V usage is TRBV6-1 and J usage is TRBJ2-2, with a weak D call TRBD2 (6 bases). The germline V and J ends were trimmed by 0 bases and 4 bases, with 9 bases remaining between them. The CDR3 runs to 15 residues. Germline assignment: CDR1 MNHNS and CDR2 SASEGT. The CDR3 nucleotides are TGTGCCAGCAGTGAAGCAGCGGGTACCACCGGGGAGCTGTTTTTT. This sequence encodes CASSEAAGTTGELFF.

The genes are TRBV25-1 and TRBJ1-4; D uncertain. V lost 4 bases to trimming and J lost 8 bases, with 14 bases between them. Germline CDR1 reads MGHDK; CDR2 reads SYGVNS. The CDR3 spans 14 residues. CDR3 region: CASSVAGPNEKLFF. CDR3 coding DNA: TGTGCCAGCAGTGTGGCGGGTCCAAACGAAAAACTGTTTTTT.

This clone was recorded only once. J is TRBJ2-7 and V is TRBV18; 8 bases fit TRBD1. J was trimmed by 0 bases and V by 3 bases; bases with no gene match: 7. The CDR3 sequence is 16 residues long. Germline loops: CDR1 KGHSH, CDR2 LQKENI. CDR3 DNA sequence: TGTGCCAGCTCACCCAAGGACAGGGACGACTCCTACGAGCAGTACTTC. Residues: CASSPKDRDDSYEQYF.

J is TRBJ2-2 and V is TRBV24-1; D remains unclear. Germline CDR1 KGHDR, CDR2 SFDVKD. V lost 3 bases and J lost 1, with 5 bases in between. The CDR3 consists of 14 residues. CDR3 protein: CATSDDKNTGELFF. Written as DNA, the CDR3 is TGTGCCACCAGTGATGACAAGAACACCGGGGAGCTGTTTTTT.

Regarding this clone: Distinct nucleotide sequences in the sample also encode this CDR3. The chain uses TRBV20-1 and TRBJ1-2; 7 bases map to TRBD1. The CDR3 is 11 residues long. With V trimmed by 4 bases and J by 7 bases, 3 bases remained unmatched. Germline V CDR1 and CDR2: DFQATT, SNEGSKA (reference sequence). The CDR3 loop is CSANYRGGYTF. For the CDR3, the DNA is TGCAGTGCTAACTACAGGGGTGGCTACACCTTC.

This clone occurred a few times. V usage is TRBV2 and J usage is TRBJ2-3, with a tentative D call TRBD1 (5 bases). V was pared by 3 bases and J by 0 bases, with 7 bases between. CDR1 and CDR2 (germline): SNHLY, FYNNEI. The CDR3 sequence is 14 residues long. The CDR3 nucleotides read TGTGCCAGCAGTGAGGGGCAGAGCACAGATACGCAGTATTTT. Translation: CASSEGQSTDTQYF.

J is TRBJ2-7 and V is TRBV7-3; D perhaps matches TRBD1 (5 bases). This CDR3 spans 14 amino acids. V gave up 1 base and J gave up 6 bases, with 13 bases separating them. The V gene's germline CDR1 is SGHTA and CDR2 FQGTGA. CDR3 bases: TGTGCCAGCAGCTTAAGTCAGGGTATCGGCGAGCAGTACTTC. It encodes CASSLSQGIGEQYF.

The chain couples TRBV28 to TRBJ1-1; 7 nucleotides align to TRBD1. V shed 5 bases, J shed 5 bases, and the junction held 8 bases outside the gene matches. Germline V CDR1 and CDR2: MDHEN, SYDVKM. This CDR3 spans 14 amino acids. CDR3 region: CASSPGQAGTEAFF. CDR3 nucleotide sequence: TGTGCCAGCAGTCCCGGACAGGCAGGGACTGAAGCTTTCTTT.

The rearrangement joins TRBV6-6 to TRBJ1-2; tentative D call: TRBD1 (6 bases). This CDR3 comprises 14 residues. With 6 bases removed from V and 7 bases from J, the gap between germline ends came to 18 bases. Germline V gives CDR1 MNHNY, CDR2 SVGAGI (reference sequence). The CDR3 loop reads CASRNRDPPIGYTF. The CDR3 DNA sequence: TGTGCCAGCAGAAACAGGGATCCTCCAATTGGCTACACCTTC.

This chain uses TRBV9 with TRBJ1-2, with D possibly being TRBD1 (5 bases). The V gene's germline CDR1 is SGDLS and CDR2 YYNGEE. This CDR3 comprises 13 residues. The V and J ends lost 6 bases and 1 base respectively, with 10 bases between them. The CDR3 DNA sequence: TGTGCCAGCAATCGGGGGGATAACTATGGCTACACCTTC. Its translation is CASNRGDNYGYTF. The variable domain in full, completed from reference TRBV9 and TRBJ1-2, reads DSGVTQTPKHLITATGQRVTLRCSPRSGDLSVYWYQQSLDQGLQFLIQYYNGEERAKGNILERFSAQQFPDLHSELNLSSLELGDSALYFCASNRGDNYGYTFGSGTRLTVV.

Details on this clone: Other DNA sequences in this specimen translate into the identical CDR3. CDR3 sequence: CASSQGARTDTQYF. The CDR3 region has the DNA TGTGCCAGCAGCCAAGGGGCCCGCACAGATACGCAGTATTTT. The chain has TRBV3-1 (or the pseudogene TRBV3-2) and TRBJ2-3; D is uncertain. The V and J ends lost 1 base and 1 base respectively, with 6 bases between them. Germline V gene lookup returns CDR1 LGHDT and CDR2 YNNKEL (reference sequence). The CDR3 spans 14 residues.

The chain has TRBV19 and TRBJ2-2, with 11 nucleotides matching TRBD2. After removal of 5 bases from V and 1 base from J, the junction contained 3 bases not matched to a gene. Germline values: CDR1 LNHDA, CDR2 SQIVND (reference sequence). The CDR3 totals 16 residues. The CDR3 bases are TGTGCCAGTAGTTACCTAGCGGGGGGGAACACCGGGGAGCTGTTTTTT. Amino acid sequence: CASSYLAGGNTGELFF.